The present T cell receptor beta chain was sequenced within a study of blood T cell repertoires in COVID-19. Some clones are missing from TCRdb's copy, which holds only in-frame ones; the method was immunoSEQ multiplex PCR. The profile shows 85,000 to 110,000 clones, around 90% of them singletons. Germline-derived CDR1 and CDR2 are SGDLS and YYNGEE. This CDR3 is 12 amino acids long. Trimming removed 4 bases at V and 7 bases at J, with 11 bases between. The clonotype was recovered from a man aged 50-59 years in a cohort sampled during active COVID-19. Sequenced: peripheral blood. The J gene is TRBJ1-1, the V gene TRBV9, with D perhaps matching TRBD1 (6 bases). CDR3 loop: CASSPGQLEAFF. CDR3 nucleotides: TGTGCCAGCAGCCCCGGACAGCTTGAAGCTTTCTTT.